In its sample, the clone carrying this T cell receptor (beta chain) was seen many times. Its antigen is currently unknown. The CDR3 is made up of 11 amino acids. Trimming removed 3 bases at V and 0 bases at J, with 0 bases between. Looked up from germline, CDR1 is SGHRS and CDR2 is YFSETQ. Unique molecular identifiers were incorporated when the TCRbeta library was constructed. MiXCR was run by TCRdb on the PCR reads, yielding one entry per CDR3 protein. Among around 800,000 distinct CDR3 sequences listed, roughly 15% were seen once. This sample was included in a study of T-cell reconstitution after alpha-beta-depleted transplantation in children. Study outcomes and limitations: T-cell numbers and diversity one year post-transplant derived largely from freshly generated T cells. Reported findings indicate that, about two months after transplant, alpha-beta T cells came from several hundred expanded clones, which were derived from non-depleted graft cells.

The source of this sequence is a male patient between 5 and 17 years old who had a stem cell transplant for acute lymphoblastic leukemia, so the T cells may come from the graft donor. This sample comprised PBMCs, mostly from graft donor cells, obtained 360 days after TCRalphabeta/CD19-depleted stem cell transplant. The chain joins TRBV5-1 to TRBJ1-2; D remains unclear. This CDR3 reads CASSSNYGYTF. CDR3 DNA sequence: TGCGCCAGCAGCTCTAACTATGGCTACACCTTC. The entire variable domain, with the rest obtained from reference TRBV5-1 and TRBJ1-2, is as follows: KAGVTQTPRYLIKTRGQQVTLSCSPISGHRSVSWYQQTPGQGLQFLFEYFSETQRNKGNFPGRFSGRQFSNSRSEMNVSTLELGDSALYLCASSSNYGYTFGSGTRLTVV.